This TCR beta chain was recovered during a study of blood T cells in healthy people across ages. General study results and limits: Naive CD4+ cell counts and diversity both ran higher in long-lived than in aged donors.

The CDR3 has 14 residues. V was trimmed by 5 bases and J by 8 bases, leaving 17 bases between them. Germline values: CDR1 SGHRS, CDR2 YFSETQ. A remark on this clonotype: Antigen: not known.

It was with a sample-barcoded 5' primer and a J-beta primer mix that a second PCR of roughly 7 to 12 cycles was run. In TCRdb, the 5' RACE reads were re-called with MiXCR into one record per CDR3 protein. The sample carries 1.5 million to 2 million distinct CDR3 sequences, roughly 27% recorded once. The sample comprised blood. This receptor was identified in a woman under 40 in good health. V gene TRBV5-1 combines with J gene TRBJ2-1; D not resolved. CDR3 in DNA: TGCGCCAGCAGTCTCACGGGTGCCGGATATGAGCAGTTCTTC. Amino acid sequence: CASSLTGAGYEQFF.